What follows are 18 T cell receptor beta chains derived from one specimen sequenced in a study of T cell changes during pregnancy in multiple sclerosis. Generated by immunoSEQ multiplex PCR, the TCRdb table keeps only in-frame clones and is missing some. The data contain around 80,000 clones, approximately 95% of them singletons. The source material was peripheral blood, sampled in the second trimester of pregnancy. Every receptor here comes from a female donor in good health, enrolled as a control in a pregnancy study.

The CDR3 reads CASSLAGTDTQYF. The CDR3 DNA sequence: TGTGCCAGCAGCTTAGCGGGCACAGATACGCAGTATTTT. V and J are TRBV11-2 and TRBJ2-3; D is unresolved. V lost 1 base, J lost 1 base, and 3 bases lay in between. This CDR3 spans 13 amino acids. Germline CDR1 reads SGHAT; CDR2 reads FQNNGV. Drawing the rest from reference TRBV11-2 and TRBJ2-3, the complete variable domain is EAGVAQSPRYKIIEKRQSVAFWCNPISGHATLYWYQQILGQGPKLLIQFQNNGVVDDSQLPKDRFSAERLKGVDSTLKIQPAKLEDSAVYLCASSLAGTDTQYFGPGTRLTVL.

The genes are TRBV6-1 and TRBJ1-2; D may be TRBD1 (5 bases). This CDR3 is built from 13 residues. Germline CDR1 MNHNS, CDR2 SASEGT. V was pared by 5 bases and J by 8 bases, with 15 bases between. CDR3 coding DNA: TGTGCCAGCAGTTCCAAATTGGGGCTGGGCTACACCTTC. Translation gives CASSSKLGLGYTF.

The rearrangement joins TRBV6-5 to TRBJ1-1; weak D call: TRBD1 (5 bases). The germline gives CDR1 MNHEY, CDR2 SVGAGI. The ends were cut back, 2 bases at V and 11 bases at J, with 21 bases in the middle. The CDR3 length is 15 residues. CDR3: CASSYLQGGGTGAFF. The CDR3 DNA follows: TGTGCCAGCAGTTACCTGCAAGGCGGGGGTACAGGCGCTTTCTTT.

In regard to this clone: Other DNA sequences in the sample encode the same CDR3. The chain is built from TRBV5-1 and TRBJ2-6; D is perhaps TRBD1 (6 bases). This CDR3 has 15 amino acids. V dropped 3 bases and J dropped 4 bases, with 11 bases sitting between them. Germline-derived CDR1 and CDR2 are SGHRS and YFSETQ. The CDR3 reads CASSSTGSGANVLTF. CDR3 coding DNA: TGCGCCAGCAGCTCTACAGGGTCAGGGGCCAACGTCCTGACTTTC.

This clone showed up just a few times. Other DNA sequences in this sample translate to the same CDR3. This chain uses TRBV5-1 with TRBJ2-1, with 9 bases fitting TRBD2. The CDR3 has 14 amino acids. V shed 3 bases and J 2 bases; nucleotides not matched to a gene: 0. CDR1 and CDR2 from the germline V gene are SGHRS and YFSETQ. The CDR3 here is CASSSSGAYNEQFF. The DNA of the CDR3 is TGCGCCAGCAGCTCTAGCGGGGCCTACAATGAGCAGTTCTTC.

The CDR3: CASSSNGVYGYTF. The CDR3 region has the DNA TGCGCCAGCAGCTCCAACGGAGTGTATGGCTACACCTTC. The rearrangement uses TRBV5-1 and TRBJ1-2; D gene ambiguous. Germline values: CDR1 SGHRS, CDR2 YFSETQ. Trimming removed 3 bases from V and 5 bases from J, with 11 bases in between. The CDR3 loop spans 13 amino acids.

The J gene is TRBJ2-5, the V gene TRBV5-4; 9 bases match TRBD1. CDR1 and CDR2 (germline): SGHNT, YYREEE (reference sequence). With V trimmed by 4 bases and J by 6 bases, 4 bases remained unmatched. The CDR3 length is 13 residues. The CDR3 is CASSPQGAKTQYF. CDR3 bases: TGTGCCAGCAGCCCACAGGGGGCTAAGACCCAGTACTTC.

The chain is built from TRBV15 and TRBJ2-5; D may be TRBD1 (6 bases). Trimming stripped 1 base from V and 4 bases from J, with 13 bases between. CDR1 is LNHNV, CDR2 YYDKDF, per germline (reference sequence). This CDR3 spans 15 amino acids. This CDR3 reads CATSRAVGGAETQYF. CDR3 DNA: TGTGCCACCAGCAGAGCTGTTGGGGGCGCAGAGACCCAGTACTTC.

This clone has just a few counts. The chain couples TRBV28 to TRBJ1-5; D is unresolved. The CDR3 is made up of 14 amino acids. Trimming shortened V by 7 bases and J by 0 bases, and 10 bases separated the two germline ends. Germline loops: CDR1 MDHEN, CDR2 SYDVKM. CDR3 loop: CASNEGVSNQPQHF. The CDR3 nucleotides are TGTGCCAGCAATGAAGGAGTTAGCAATCAGCCCCAGCATTTT.

This rearrangement joins TRBV5-4 to TRBJ2-7, with 10 bases lining up with TRBD1. The CDR3 is 15 amino acids. Unmatched junction bases numbered 7, after V lost 2 bases and J lost 5 bases. Germline CDR1 reads SGHNT; CDR2 reads YYREEE (reference sequence). CDR3 sequence reads: CASSFPGQGVNEQYF. CDR3 nucleotide sequence: TGTGCCAGCAGCTTTCCAGGACAGGGGGTCAACGAGCAGTACTTC.

The chain is built from TRBV5-6 and TRBJ2-6; D unclear. The CDR3 extends over 13 amino acids. Trimming removed 10 bases from V and 0 bases from J, with 8 bases in between. Germline lookup yields CDR1 SGHDT and CDR2 YYEEEE. In DNA, the CDR3 is TGTGCCTCTCACTTCTCTGGGGCCAACGTCCTGACTTTC. This translates into CASHFSGANVLTF.

CDR3 sequence reads: CASSQVASDDYEQYF. The CDR3 coding sequence is TGCGCCAGCAGCCAAGTGGCTAGCGACGACTACGAGCAGTACTTC. V gene TRBV4-1 combines with J gene TRBJ2-7; D is possibly TRBD2 (6 bases). This CDR3 comprises 15 residues. V lost 1 base and J lost 3, with 13 bases in between. Germline CDR1 MGHRA, CDR2 YSYEKL.

The chain couples TRBV2 to TRBJ2-1; D possibly corresponds to TRBD2 (6 bases). Between the trimmed V and J ends, which lost 5 bases and 6 bases, there was a span of 17 bases. Germline-derived CDR1 and CDR2 are SNHLY and FYNNEI. The CDR3 is 15 residues long. CDR3 DNA: TGTGCCAGCAGTCCCCGGGAGAGCGGCTTCAATGAGCAGTTCTTC. Its translation: CASSPRESGFNEQFF.

The chain has TRBV5-1 and TRBJ2-7, with 9 bases fitting TRBD2. The CDR3 length is 16 residues. The germline CDR1 and CDR2 sequences are SGHRS and YFSETQ. V lost 0 bases to trimming and J lost 3 bases; unmatched junction nucleotides: 7. CDR3 amino acids: CASSLGQLAGFYEQYF. The CDR3 DNA sequence: TGCGCCAGCAGCTTGGGCCAGCTAGCGGGATTCTACGAGCAGTACTTC.

The CDR3, as DNA: TGTGCCAGTGGGGAGGGGGGTAGCGGGAGTTCCACAGATACGCAGTATTTT. Its translation is CASGEGGSGSSTDTQYF. V usage is TRBV9 and J usage is TRBJ2-3; 9 bases agree with TRBD2. CDR1 SGDLS and CDR2 YYNGEE come from the germline V gene. This CDR3 contains 17 residues. The V gene end was trimmed by 8 bases and the J gene end by 2 bases; junction bases not matched to a gene: 15. Using reference TRBV9 and TRBJ2-3 for the parts outside the CDR3, the full variable domain is DSGVTQTPKHLITATGQRVTLRCSPRSGDLSVYWYQQSLDQGLQFLIQYYNGEERAKGNILERFSAQQFPDLHSELNLSSLELGDSALYFCASGEGGSGSSTDTQYFGPGTRLTVL.

The genes are TRBV19 and TRBJ1-1; D perhaps matches TRBD1 (6 bases). Germline V gene lookup returns CDR1 LNHDA and CDR2 SQIVND (reference sequence). This CDR3 contains 11 residues. V was clipped by 3 bases and J by 10 bases, with 9 bases between them. The CDR3: CASSMGAAAFF. In DNA form, the CDR3 reads TGTGCCAGTAGTATGGGGGCCGCAGCTTTCTTT.

This clone was observed once. The chain recombines TRBV27 with TRBJ1-1, with D possibly being TRBD1 (5 bases). This CDR3 has 14 amino acids. The V and J ends lost 5 bases and 1 base respectively, with 11 bases between them. From germline, CDR1 is MNHEY and CDR2 SMNVEV (reference sequence). This chain's CDR3 is CASSVRDSNTEAFF. CDR3 nucleotide sequence: TGTGCCAGCAGTGTCAGGGATTCGAACACTGAAGCTTTCTTT.

The gene calls are TRBV18 and TRBJ1-1; TRBD1 aligns across 11 bases. The germline CDR1 and CDR2 sequences are KGHSH and LQKENI. This CDR3 is 17 amino acids long. The V segment lost 3 bases and the J segment 1 base; nucleotides outside the gene matches: 7. The CDR3 nucleotides read TGTGCCAGCTCACCGAATGGACAGGGGGCAGGGAACACTGAAGCTTTCTTT. It encodes CASSPNGQGAGNTEAFF.